These 16 T cell receptor beta chains were sequenced from one sample in a study of T cells expressing NK-cell markers. TCRdb reworked the 5' RACE reads into one entry per CDR3 protein, no DNA. Its table lists 200,000 to 300,000 distinct CDR3 sequences. Sequencing used blood T cells: a sorted CD56 or NKG2C T cell subset, CD4+ or CD8+ T cells, or bulk PBMC T cells (not recorded which). Every receptor here comes from a man between 18 and 35 years old in good health.

The chain has TRBV24-1 and TRBJ2-6; TCRdb returns TRBD1, unconfirmable since there is no DNA. The CDR3 is made up of 15 amino acids. CDR1 KGHDR and CDR2 SFDVKD come from the germline V gene. The chain's CDR3 is CATSGGTAGANVLTF.

The CDR3 here is CASSFTAAGNTIYF. The genes are TRBV12-3 or TRBV12-4 and TRBJ1-3. The CDR3 consists of 14 residues.

The V and J genes are TRBV19 and TRBJ2-1; TCRdb selects TRBD1, and the lack of DNA leaves this call unchecked. The length of the CDR3 is 12 residues. Germline V gene data show CDR1 as LNHDA and CDR2 as SQIVND (reference sequence). The CDR3 sequence: CASSRDGRTQFF.

The chain couples TRBV18 to TRBJ2-1; TCRdb selects TRBD1, and the lack of DNA leaves this call unchecked. This CDR3 is 14 amino acids long. Per germline, CDR1 KGHSH and CDR2 LQKENI. This CDR3 reads CASSLGQGANEQFF.

The chain's CDR3 is CATSSGGPLYEQFF. The J gene is TRBJ2-1, the V gene TRBV15; TCRdb's assignment of TRBD2 cannot be checked, as there is no DNA. Germline loops: CDR1 LNHNV, CDR2 YYDKDF (reference sequence). The CDR3 is 14 residues long.

The chain recombines TRBV24-1 with TRBJ1-5. Germline-derived CDR1 and CDR2 are KGHDR and SFDVKD. The CDR3 is 14 amino acids. The CDR3 spells CATSDFGGNQPQHF.

The chain couples TRBV6-2 or TRBV6-3 to TRBJ2-7; the D call of TRBD1 rests on TCRdb alone, since no DNA is present to check it. Germline loops: CDR1 MNHEY, CDR2 SVGEGT. The CDR3 runs 12 residues. The CDR3 reads CASSNPGNEQYF.

The chain recombines TRBV20-1 with TRBJ2-3. CDR1 DFQATT and CDR2 SNEGSKA come from the germline V gene (reference sequence). The CDR3 spans 11 residues. This chain's CDR3 is CSVSLTDTQYF.

The chain uses TRBV10-1 and TRBJ2-1; TCRdb selects TRBD2, and the lack of DNA leaves this call unchecked. The germline V gene encodes CDR1 WNHNN and CDR2 SYGVQD (reference sequence). The CDR3 is 13 residues long. CDR3 in amino acids: CASSRDWKNEQFF.

The V call is TRBV4-2, the J call TRBJ1-4; TCRdb selects TRBD1, and the lack of DNA leaves this call unchecked. Germline V gene lookup returns CDR1 LGHNA and CDR2 YNFKEQ. The CDR3 spans 16 residues. The CDR3 loop reads CASSQVGGQGNEKLFF.

The V call is TRBV5-5, the J call TRBJ1-5; TCRdb selects TRBD1, and the lack of DNA leaves this call unchecked. The CDR3 consists of 15 residues. Germline lookup yields CDR1 SGHKS and CDR2 YYEKEE (reference sequence). CDR3 sequence reads: CASSLVVGARQPQHF.

The chain employs TRBV5-1 and TRBJ1-4. Germline V gene lookup returns CDR1 SGHRS and CDR2 YFSETQ. The CDR3 has 15 amino acids. The CDR3 spells CASSPFLATNEKLFF.

The chain couples TRBV5-1 to TRBJ2-5. The germline gives CDR1 SGHRS, CDR2 YFSETQ. The CDR3 is 12 residues long. The CDR3 loop is CASSLAVGTQYF. Full variable domain (rest looked up from reference TRBV5-1 and TRBJ2-5): KAGVTQTPRYLIKTRGQQVTLSCSPISGHRSVSWYQQTPGQGLQFLFEYFSETQRNKGNFPGRFSGRQFSNSRSEMNVSTLELGDSALYLCASSLAVGTQYFGPGTRLLVL.

The chain couples TRBV10-3 to TRBJ1-5; TCRdb names TRBD1, which stays unverified in the absence of DNA. Per the germline V gene, CDR1 is ENHRY and CDR2 is SYGVKD. The CDR3 extends over 14 amino acids. The CDR3: CAISADRVGQPQHF.

J is TRBJ1-1 and V is TRBV6-5. The CDR3 runs 11 residues. Per germline, CDR1 MNHEY and CDR2 SVGAGI. The CDR3 reads CASRISTEAFF.

The V call is TRBV7-9, the J call TRBJ2-1; TCRdb reports TRBD1, a call that lacks DNA to check it against. CDR3 length: 13 amino acids. Germline V gives CDR1 SEHNR, CDR2 FQNEAQ (reference sequence). This CDR3 is CASSPTVIKGQFF. The full variable domain, completed using reference TRBV7-9 and TRBJ2-1, is DTGVSQNPRHKITKRGQNVTFRCDPISEHNRLYWYRQTLGQGPEFLTYFQNEAQLEKSRLLSDRFSAERPKGSFSTLEIQRTEQGDSAMYLCASSPTVIKGQFFGPGTRLTVL.